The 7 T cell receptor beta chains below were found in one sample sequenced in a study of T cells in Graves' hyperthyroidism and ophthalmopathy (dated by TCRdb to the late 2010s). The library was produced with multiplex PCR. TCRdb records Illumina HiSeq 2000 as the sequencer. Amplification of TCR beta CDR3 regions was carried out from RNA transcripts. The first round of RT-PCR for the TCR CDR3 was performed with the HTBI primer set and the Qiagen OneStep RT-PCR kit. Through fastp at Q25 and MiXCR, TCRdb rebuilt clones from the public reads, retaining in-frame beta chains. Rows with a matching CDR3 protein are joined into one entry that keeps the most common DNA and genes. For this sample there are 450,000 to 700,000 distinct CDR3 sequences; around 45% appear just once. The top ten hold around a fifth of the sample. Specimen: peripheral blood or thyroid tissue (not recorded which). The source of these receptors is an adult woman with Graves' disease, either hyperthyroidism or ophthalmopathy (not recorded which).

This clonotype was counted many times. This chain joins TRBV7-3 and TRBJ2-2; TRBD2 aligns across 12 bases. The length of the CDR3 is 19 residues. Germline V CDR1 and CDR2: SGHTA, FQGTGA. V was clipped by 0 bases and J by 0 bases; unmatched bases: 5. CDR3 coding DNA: TGTGCCAGCAGCTTAACGGCTAGCGGGAGGGCCACGAACACCGGGGAGCTGTTTTTT. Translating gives CASSLTASGRATNTGELFF.

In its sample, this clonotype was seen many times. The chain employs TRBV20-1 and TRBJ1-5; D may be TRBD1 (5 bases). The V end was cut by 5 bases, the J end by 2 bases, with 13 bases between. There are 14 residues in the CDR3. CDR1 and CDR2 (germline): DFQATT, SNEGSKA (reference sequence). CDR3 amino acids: CSAGGGHRNQPQHF. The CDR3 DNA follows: TGCAGTGCTGGGGGAGGACATCGCAATCAGCCCCAGCATTTT.

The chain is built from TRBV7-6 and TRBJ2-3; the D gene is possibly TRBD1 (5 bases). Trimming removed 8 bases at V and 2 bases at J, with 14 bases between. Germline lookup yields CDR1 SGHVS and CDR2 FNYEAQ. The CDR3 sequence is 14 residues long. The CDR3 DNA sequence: TGTGCCAGCGGGGCTACGCGGCTCACAGATACGCAGTATTTT. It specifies CASGATRLTDTQYF.

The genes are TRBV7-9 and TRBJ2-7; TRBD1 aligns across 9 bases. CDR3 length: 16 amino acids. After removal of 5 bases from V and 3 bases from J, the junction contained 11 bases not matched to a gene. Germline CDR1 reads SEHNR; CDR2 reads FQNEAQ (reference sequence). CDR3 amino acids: CASSQGAGQGGYEQYF. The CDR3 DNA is TGTGCCAGCAGCCAAGGGGCGGGACAGGGAGGCTACGAGCAGTACTTC.

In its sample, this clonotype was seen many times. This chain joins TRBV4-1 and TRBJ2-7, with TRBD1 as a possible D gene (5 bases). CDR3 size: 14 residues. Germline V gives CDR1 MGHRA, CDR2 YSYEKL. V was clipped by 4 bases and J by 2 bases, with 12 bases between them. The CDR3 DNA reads TGCGCCAGCAGCCCCGTCGACAGAGCCTACGAGCAGTACTTC. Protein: CASSPVDRAYEQYF.

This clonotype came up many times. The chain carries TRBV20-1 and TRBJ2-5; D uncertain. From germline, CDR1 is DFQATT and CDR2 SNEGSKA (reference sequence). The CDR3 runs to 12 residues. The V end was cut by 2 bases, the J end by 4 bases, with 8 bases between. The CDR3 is CSARSEAETQYF. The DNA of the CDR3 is TGCAGTGCTAGATCCGAGGCAGAGACCCAGTACTTC.

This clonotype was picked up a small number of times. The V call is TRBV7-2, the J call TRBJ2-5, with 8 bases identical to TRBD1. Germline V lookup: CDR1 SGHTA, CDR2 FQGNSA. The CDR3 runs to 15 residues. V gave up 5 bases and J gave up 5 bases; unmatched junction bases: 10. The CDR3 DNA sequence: TGTGCCAGCAGCCATGACAGGGGCGCGATGGAGACCCAGTACTTC. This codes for CASSHDRGAMETQYF.